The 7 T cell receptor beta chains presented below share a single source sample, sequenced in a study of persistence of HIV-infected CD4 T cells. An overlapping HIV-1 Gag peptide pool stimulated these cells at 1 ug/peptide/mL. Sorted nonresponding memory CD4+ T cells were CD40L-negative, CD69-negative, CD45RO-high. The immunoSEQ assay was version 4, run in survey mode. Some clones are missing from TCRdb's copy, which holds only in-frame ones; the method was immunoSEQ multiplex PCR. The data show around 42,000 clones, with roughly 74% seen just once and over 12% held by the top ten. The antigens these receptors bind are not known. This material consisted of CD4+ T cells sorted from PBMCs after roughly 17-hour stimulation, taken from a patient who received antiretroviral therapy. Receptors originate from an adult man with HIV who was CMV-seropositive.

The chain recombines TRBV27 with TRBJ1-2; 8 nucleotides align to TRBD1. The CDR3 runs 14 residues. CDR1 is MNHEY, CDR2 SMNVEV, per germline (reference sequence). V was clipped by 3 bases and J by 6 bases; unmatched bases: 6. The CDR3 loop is CASSFGRTGHGYTF. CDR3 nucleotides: TGTGCCAGCAGTTTTGGGAGGACAGGGCATGGCTACACCTTC.

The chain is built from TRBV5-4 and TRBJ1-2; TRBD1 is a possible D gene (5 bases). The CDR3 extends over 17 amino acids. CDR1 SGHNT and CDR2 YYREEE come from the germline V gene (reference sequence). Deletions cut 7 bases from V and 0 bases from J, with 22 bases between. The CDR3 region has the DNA TGTGCCAGCCGGAAGGGCAGGGAATACAACGCTAACTATGGCTACACCTTC. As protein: CASRKGREYNANYGYTF.

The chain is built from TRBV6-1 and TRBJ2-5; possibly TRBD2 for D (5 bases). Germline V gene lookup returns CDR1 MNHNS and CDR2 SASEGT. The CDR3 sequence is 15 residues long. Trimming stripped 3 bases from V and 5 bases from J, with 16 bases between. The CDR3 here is CASSEDSPGGETQYF. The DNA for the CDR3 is TGTGCCAGCAGTGAGGACTCACCGGGTGGGGAGACCCAGTACTTC.

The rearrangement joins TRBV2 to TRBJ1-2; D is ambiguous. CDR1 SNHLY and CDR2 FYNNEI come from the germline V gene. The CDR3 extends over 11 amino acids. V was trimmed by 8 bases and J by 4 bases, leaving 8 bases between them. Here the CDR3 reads CASLLSYGYTF. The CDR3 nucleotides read TGTGCCAGCCTTCTGAGCTATGGCTACACCTTC.

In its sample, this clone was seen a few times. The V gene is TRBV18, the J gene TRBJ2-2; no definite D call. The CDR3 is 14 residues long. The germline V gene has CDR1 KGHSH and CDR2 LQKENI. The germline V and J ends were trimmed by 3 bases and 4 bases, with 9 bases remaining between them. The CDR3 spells CASSPNAGTGELFF. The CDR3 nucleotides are TGTGCCAGCTCACCTAACGCAGGCACCGGGGAGCTGTTTTTT.

The CDR3 reads CASSPLVASGESNEQFF. For the CDR3, the DNA is TGTGCCAGCAGCCCCCTTGTAGCTAGCGGGGAGTCCAATGAGCAGTTCTTC. This chain joins TRBV7-6 and TRBJ2-1; 9 bases agree with TRBD2. V gave up 5 bases and J gave up 6 bases; unmatched junction bases: 14. The CDR3 loop spans 17 amino acids. Germline V gene sequence: CDR1 SGHVS, CDR2 FNYEAQ.

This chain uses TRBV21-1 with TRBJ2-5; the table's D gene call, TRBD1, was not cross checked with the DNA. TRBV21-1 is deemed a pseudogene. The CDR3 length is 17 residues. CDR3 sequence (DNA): TGTGCCAGCAACGTACCGGACGGGGACAGGGGCAAAGAGACCCAGTACTTC. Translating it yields CASNVPDGDRGKETQYF.